These 25 T cell receptor beta chains originate from one sample sequenced in a study of T cell clonotyping in hematopoietic cell transplantation. Assay used: immunoSEQ multiplex PCR; TCRdb lists only in-frame clones, some missing. Among about 36,000 clones listed, roughly 95% were seen once. Time point of the sample: recipient sample about 28 days before transplant, after cytoreduction. The specimen was peripheral blood mononuclear cells, collected before stem cell transplant. These receptors all come from a man in his forties or fifties with chronic myeloid leukemia. Some clones in this sample may be carry-over from other donors' samples.

This rearrangement joins TRBV30 to TRBJ2-1; 7 positions agree with TRBD1. Germline-derived CDR1 and CDR2 are GTSNPN and SVGIG (reference sequence). This CDR3 contains 16 residues. V lost 3 bases to trimming and J lost 0 bases; unmatched junction nucleotides: 8. The CDR3 coding sequence is TGTGCCTGGAGCCCCTGGGACAGCACCTCCTACAATGAGCAGTTCTTC. Translating it yields CAWSPWDSTSYNEQFF.

The chain carries TRBV7-2 and TRBJ2-5; D is unresolved. Germline CDR1 is SGHTA and CDR2 is FQGNSA. The CDR3 covers 17 residues. V lost 2 bases, J lost 0 bases, and 16 bases lay in between. The CDR3 reads CASSLSWAAPYQETQYF. The CDR3 DNA sequence: TGTGCCAGCAGCTTATCTTGGGCAGCCCCGTACCAAGAGACCCAGTACTTC.

The chain links TRBV7-2 to TRBJ1-6, with D perhaps TRBD1 (6 bases). The CDR3 totals 17 residues. CDR1 is SGHTA and CDR2 is FQGNSA in the germline V gene. V was cut by 0 bases and J by 9 bases, with 18 bases left in between. The CDR3 nucleotides are TGTGCCAGCAGCTTAGCGACGGGTGGCGGGGGGCTTTCACCCCTCCACTTT. Translating it yields CASSLATGGGGLSPLHF.

The genes are TRBV11-3 and TRBJ1-2; maybe TRBD1 (5 bases). The CDR3 covers 13 residues. Germline CDR1 and CDR2: SGHNT and YENEEA. Trimming left V 1 base short and J 6 bases short, with 9 bases between. The CDR3 DNA is TGTGCCAGCAGCTTAGCGGCGGGGGATGGCTACACCTTC. Its translation: CASSLAAGDGYTF.

This clone showed up just once. The chain carries TRBV5-8 and TRBJ1-2, with 9 bases identical to TRBD1. The CDR3 is made up of 13 amino acids. Germline CDR1 is SGHTS and CDR2 is YDEGEE. V shed 4 bases, J shed 4 bases, and the junction held 2 bases outside the gene matches. The CDR3 spells CASSLDRGYGYTF. CDR3 in DNA: TGTGCCAGCAGCCTGGACAGGGGCTATGGCTACACCTTC.

The chain uses TRBV28 and TRBJ1-6, with 7 positions matching TRBD1. This CDR3 region has 17 residues. V gave up 4 bases and J gave up 3 bases; unmatched junction bases: 9. Germline CDR1 and CDR2: MDHEN and SYDVKM. CDR3 region: CASSSPGTVYYNSPLHF. The CDR3 nucleotides are TGTGCCAGCAGTTCCCCTGGGACAGTCTACTATAATTCACCCCTCCACTTT.

This chain connects TRBV19 to TRBJ1-3; D ambiguous. This CDR3 contains 16 residues. V lost 5 bases and J lost 0, with 14 bases in between. From germline, CDR1 is LNHDA and CDR2 SQIVND (reference sequence). The CDR3 DNA follows: TGTGCCAGTAGTTCCACAGTGCTCAACTCTGGAAACACCATATATTTT. It specifies CASSSTVLNSGNTIYF. Filled out from reference TRBV19 and TRBJ1-3, the complete variable domain reads DGGITQSPKYLFRKEGQNVTLSCEQNLNHDAMYWYRQDPGQGLRLIYYSQIVNDFQKGDIAEGYSVSREKKESFPLTVTSAQKNPTAFYLCASSSTVLNSGNTIYFGEGSWLTVV.

V usage is TRBV7-3 and J usage is TRBJ1-1; no reliable D call. V lost 2 bases, J lost 2 bases, and 9 bases lay in between. Germline V gene lookup returns CDR1 SGHTA and CDR2 FQGTGA. The CDR3 sequence is 14 residues long. Here the CDR3 DNA reads TGTGCCAGCAGCTTAGCGGGTCTCAACACTGAAGCTTTCTTT. Amino acid sequence: CASSLAGLNTEAFF.

For the CDR3, the DNA is TGTGCCAGCACCCCAAGGGGGGGCTCCTACAATGAGCAGTTCTTC. The encoded protein is CASTPRGGSYNEQFF. V gene TRBV25-1 combines with J gene TRBJ2-1; D is perhaps TRBD2 (7 bases). This CDR3 contains 15 residues. CDR1 and CDR2 (germline): MGHDK, SYGVNS. Trimming cost V 7 bases and J 0 bases, with 13 bases left between them.

CDR3 residues: CASSDDRGEYF. The DNA for the CDR3 is TGTGCCAGCAGTGATGACAGGGGAGAGTACTTC. V is TRBV2 and J is TRBJ2-7, with 8 bases aligning to TRBD1. This CDR3 is 11 amino acids long. Germline V lookup: CDR1 SNHLY, CDR2 FYNNEI. J gave up 11 bases and V 3 bases, and 3 bases lay outside the gene matches.

The CDR3 loop reads CASSSYTDTQYF. In DNA form, the CDR3 reads TGTGCCAGCAGCTCGTACACAGATACGCAGTATTTT. The chain employs TRBV7-2 and TRBJ2-3, with unresolved D. Trimming took off 4 bases at V and 2 bases at J, with 4 bases between the two ends. The CDR3 covers 12 residues. Germline V gene sequence: CDR1 SGHTA, CDR2 FQGNSA.

This chain links TRBV18 with TRBJ2-7; TRBD1 aligns across 9 bases. The V gene's germline CDR1 is KGHSH and CDR2 LQKENI. The CDR3 totals 14 residues. V lost 6 bases to trimming and J lost 3 bases; unmatched junction nucleotides: 6. CDR3 sequence reads: CASSFRDRDYEQYF. CDR3 coding DNA: TGTGCCAGCTCGTTCCGGGACAGGGACTACGAGCAGTACTTC.

The gene calls are TRBV30 and TRBJ1-1; D is possibly TRBD1 (5 bases). The germline gives CDR1 GTSNPN, CDR2 SVGIG (reference sequence). Trimming removed 1 base at V and 5 bases at J, with 14 bases between. CDR3 length: 14 amino acids. The CDR3 is CAWSAGRVRTEAFF. DNA of the CDR3: TGTGCCTGGAGTGCCGGCAGGGTAAGGACTGAAGCTTTCTTT.

The chain employs TRBV14 and TRBJ1-6; TRBD1 might be the D (5 bases). CDR1 and CDR2 (germline): SGHDN, FVKESK. The CDR3 consists of 14 residues. The V and J ends lost 0 bases and 9 bases respectively, with 9 bases between them. This CDR3 is CASSQELGVSPLHF. DNA of the CDR3: TGTGCCAGCAGCCAAGAACTAGGGGTTTCACCCCTCCACTTT.

The chain joins TRBV30 to TRBJ1-5; D gene ambiguous. The CDR3 length is 13 residues. The V end was cut by 4 bases, the J end by 5 bases, with 12 bases between. The V gene's germline CDR1 is GTSNPN and CDR2 SVGIG (reference sequence). CDR3 residues: CAWTPYGHQPQHF. The CDR3 coding sequence is TGTGCCTGGACGCCGTACGGGCATCAGCCCCAGCATTTT.

The chain recombines TRBV11-2 with TRBJ1-1; possible D gene TRBD1, 5 bases. Germline-derived CDR1 and CDR2 are SGHAT and FQNNGV. V was clipped by 8 bases and J by 0 bases, with 7 bases between them. The CDR3 is made up of 12 amino acids. The CDR3 region is CASGGLNTEAFF. The CDR3 DNA is TGTGCCAGCGGGGGATTGAACACTGAAGCTTTCTTT.

This sequence joins TRBV4-2 and TRBJ1-2; 7 nucleotides align to TRBD1. Germline CDR1 and CDR2: LGHNA and YNFKEQ. V lost 0 bases to trimming and J lost 5 bases; unmatched junction nucleotides: 6. The CDR3 extends over 15 amino acids. CDR3 region: CASSQDRGTVYGYTF. CDR3 bases: TGTGCCAGCAGCCAAGATAGGGGGACAGTATATGGCTACACCTTC.

The chain couples TRBV6-5 to TRBJ1-5, with D maybe TRBD1 (5 bases). From germline, CDR1 is MNHEY and CDR2 SVGAGI. The CDR3 runs to 13 residues. Trimming took 5 bases from V and 4 from J, leaving 9 bases between them. DNA of the CDR3: TGTGCCAGCAGTGGGGGGGGGAATCAGCCCCAGCATTTT. Translating gives CASSGGGNQPQHF.

The chain combines TRBV4-3 with TRBJ2-7; 10 nucleotides agree with TRBD1. The CDR3 has 16 residues. V trimming: 5 bases; J trimming: 1 base; junction bases outside the gene matches: 8. Germline V CDR1 and CDR2: LGHNA, YSLEER. CDR3 nucleotides: TGCGCCAGCAGCTACTCCGGGACAGGGGAGTCCTACGAGCAGTACTTC. Its translation: CASSYSGTGESYEQYF.

The chain carries TRBV15 and TRBJ2-1; TRBD1 matches 7 bases. The CDR3 totals 16 residues. Germline V gene lookup returns CDR1 LNHNV and CDR2 YYDKDF (reference sequence). Losses at the gene ends were 0 bases for V and 6 bases for J; bases not matched to a gene: 8. The CDR3: CATSRDRNRGSNEQFF. In nucleotides, the CDR3 is TGTGCCACCAGCAGAGATAGGAACAGGGGTAGCAATGAGCAGTTCTTC.

The rearrangement uses TRBV14 and TRBJ1-5, with TRBD1 identical over 8 bases. The CDR3 length is 15 residues. CDR1 SGHDN and CDR2 FVKESK come from the germline V gene. J was trimmed by 3 bases and V by 4 bases; bases with no gene match: 5. This CDR3 reads CASSPGTGINQPQHF. DNA for the CDR3: TGTGCCAGCAGCCCTGGGACAGGCATCAATCAGCCCCAGCATTTT. Variable domain in full (rest from reference TRBV14 and TRBJ1-5): EAGVTQFPSHSVIEKGQTVTLRCDPISGHDNLYWYRRVMGKEIKFLLHFVKESKQDESGMPNNRFLAERTGGTYSTLKVQPAELEDSGVYFCASSPGTGINQPQHFGDGTRLSIL.

The chain joins TRBV9 to TRBJ2-2, with TRBD2 identical over 7 bases. The CDR3 is 13 amino acids. The J segment lost 5 bases and the V segment lost 3 bases, leaving 1 base of the junction unmatched. Germline-derived CDR1 and CDR2 are SGDLS and YYNGEE. DNA for the CDR3: TGTGCCAGCAGCGGCGGGGGAACCGGGGAGCTGTTTTTT. It is translated as CASSGGGTGELFF.

This chain links TRBV6-1 with TRBJ1-2; possibly TRBD1 for D (6 bases). The CDR3 has 14 residues. CDR1 is MNHNS and CDR2 is SASEGT in the germline V gene. Trimming left V 4 bases short and J 4 bases short, with 13 bases between. This chain's CDR3 is CASSVQGFSYGYTF. Here the CDR3 DNA reads TGTGCCAGCAGTGTACAGGGTTTCAGCTATGGCTACACCTTC.

The chain joins TRBV9 to TRBJ2-5; D possibly corresponds to TRBD2 (7 bases). The DNA matches TRBJ2-7 better at its end, which makes the J call doubtful. The CDR3 spans 13 residues. From germline, CDR1 is SGDLS and CDR2 YYNGEE. The CDR3 reads CASSARGRDEQYF. Here the CDR3 DNA reads TGTGCCAGCAGCGCGCGGGGGCGGGACGAGCAGTACTTC.

This clone appeared once. This chain uses TRBV18 with TRBJ1-2; no reliable D call. The V gene lost 6 bases and the J gene lost 3 bases, with 14 bases spanning the gap. The CDR3 sequence is 14 residues long. Germline-derived CDR1 and CDR2 are KGHSH and LQKENI. CDR3 coding DNA: TGTGCCAGCTCGCGACGGGAGGCAGACTATGGCTACACCTTC. This gives the protein CASSRREADYGYTF.